The next 7 T cell receptor beta chains were all read from a single sample in a study of shared clonotypes between healthy human individuals. Sequencing used immunoSEQ multiplex PCR; TCRdb keeps in-frame clones, though not all of them. The sample carries about 990,000 clones, about four fifths recorded once. What was sequenced was memory CD4+ T cells from PBMCs. Subset specified: CD45RA-negative fraction. These receptors were collected from a man between 18 and 35 years old in good health. Some clones in this sample may be carry-over from other donors' samples.

As for this clone: This is likely an artifact of a read error, given a far larger clone one base away. This chain links TRBV25-1 with TRBJ2-1; D perhaps matches TRBD2 (5 bases). The CDR3 consists of 16 residues. Germline V CDR1 and CDR2: MGHDK, SYGVNS. With 2 bases removed from V and 6 bases from J, the gap between germline ends came to 17 bases. The CDR3 region is CASSEMGAASPNEQFF. As DNA, the CDR3 is TGTGCCAGCAGTGAAATGGGCGCGGCTAGCCCCAATGAGCAGTTCTTC.

With regard to this clone: A much bigger clone sits one base away, suggesting this may be a read error. Different DNA sequences within this sample yield the same CDR3. V gene TRBV11-3 combines with J gene TRBJ2-2, with TRBD2 identical over 7 bases. The germline V gene encodes CDR1 SGHNT and CDR2 YENEEA. The CDR3 spans 15 residues. Losses at the gene ends were 4 bases for V and 11 bases for J; bases not matched to a gene: 13. CDR3 in DNA: TGTGCCAGCAGCTCATGGCGGGAGAACAACGGAGAGCTGTTTTTT. It codes for CASSSWRENNGELFF.

Turning to this clone: With only one base between it and a far larger clone, this is likely a read error. The same CDR3 can be traced to other DNA sequences in this sample. V is TRBV30 and J is TRBJ1-5; 8 nucleotides match TRBD1. J was trimmed by 0 bases and V by 4 bases; bases with no gene match: 5. This CDR3 has 15 residues. Per germline, CDR1 GTSNPN and CDR2 SVGIG (reference sequence). DNA of the CDR3: TGTGCCTGGAAAGGGCAGGGGGCTAGCAATCAGCCCCAGCATTTT. Its protein product is CAWKGQGASNQPQHF. Full variable domain (outside the CDR3, taken from reference TRBV30 and TRBJ1-5): SQTIHQWPATLVQPVGSPLSLECTVEGTSNPNLYWYRQAAGRGLQLLFYSVGIGQISSEVPQNLSASRPQDRQFILSSKKLLLSDSGFYLCAWKGQGASNQPQHFGDGTRLSIL.

CDR3 in amino acids: CASLYPCKDRDNYGYTF. The CDR3, as DNA: TGTGCCAGCCTGTACCCTTGTAAGGACAGGGATAACTATGGCTACACCTTC. The J gene is TRBJ1-2, the V gene TRBV6-9; TRBD1 matches at 8 bases. This CDR3 spans 17 amino acids. Germline V gene sequence: CDR1 MNHGY, CDR2 SVAAGI. V was clipped by 8 bases and J by 1 base; unmatched bases: 15.

To note about this clone: The sample contains more than one DNA sequence encoding this CDR3. The chain joins TRBV6-5 to TRBJ2-7; D is perhaps TRBD1 (5 bases). CDR3 size: 12 residues. Trimming pared 8 bases from V and 0 bases from J, leaving 8 bases between. Germline assignment: CDR1 MNHEY and CDR2 SVGAGI. CDR3 nucleotide sequence: TGTGCCAGCCGCCAGGGCTCCTACGAGCAGTACTTC. Amino acid sequence: CASRQGSYEQYF.

The sample holds a few counts of this clone. The chain employs TRBV28 and TRBJ1-1, with D possibly TRBD1 on 5 matching bases. CDR3 length: 15 amino acids. Trimming took off 5 bases at V and 0 bases at J, with 13 bases between the two ends. Germline assignment: CDR1 MDHEN and CDR2 SYDVKM. CDR3 residues: CASSLTVRMNTEAFF. The CDR3 DNA reads as TGTGCCAGCAGTCTGACAGTCCGCATGAACACTGAAGCTTTCTTT.

This clone was seen more than once but under ten times. The chain uses TRBV5-6 and TRBJ2-5, with TRBD2 matching 8 bases. Germline lookup yields CDR1 SGHDT and CDR2 YYEEEE. Trimming at V came to 0 bases and at J to 4 bases, leaving 2 bases not matched to a gene. This CDR3 contains 14 residues. CDR3 bases: TGTGCCAGCAGCTTGGCGGGAGGGCCAGAGACCCAGTACTTC. This translates into CASSLAGGPETQYF.